This T cell receptor (beta chain) appears in the sequencing data of a study of cytomegalovirus exposure and HLA in healthy donors. Study information: Earlier results showed approximately 120 million unique TCR beta sequences derived from 150 million to 200 million T cells. Study-level results: The study carried out a later analysis of TCR beta sequences. It associated around 17,000 of them with specific HLA alleles at a false discovery rate of 0.05. Previously analyzed data showed that most TCR beta V segments were productive at a frequency of about 87% or about 30%.

The PCR had 60 Vbeta and 13 Jbeta primers. Methods used by the authors: Roughly 83 million unique TCR beta chains, around 11 million of them shared, were counted by a later analysis. The assay was immunoSEQ multiplex PCR, and TCRdb's table has in-frame clones only and misses some. V and J calls and clone size are copied from that table; D and trimming were computed from the DNA. Of fewer than 70,000 clones in the sample, 75% to 90% were seen once. In the case of this clone: Its antigen is unidentified.

Germline CDR1 LNHDA, CDR2 SQIVND (reference sequence). V was pared by 4 bases and J by 2 bases, with 16 bases of the junction left unmatched. The CDR3 totals 20 residues. The chain uses TRBV19 and TRBJ1-5, with TRBD1 matching 11 bases. The sequenced material came from PBMCs. The clonotype comes from a woman aged 40 to 50 in good health and CMV-seronegative. CDR3 amino acids: CASSTYRLGQGEWGNQPQHF. CDR3 coding DNA: TGTGCCAGTAGTACCTACAGATTGGGACAGGGGGAATGGGGCAATCAGCCCCAGCATTTT.